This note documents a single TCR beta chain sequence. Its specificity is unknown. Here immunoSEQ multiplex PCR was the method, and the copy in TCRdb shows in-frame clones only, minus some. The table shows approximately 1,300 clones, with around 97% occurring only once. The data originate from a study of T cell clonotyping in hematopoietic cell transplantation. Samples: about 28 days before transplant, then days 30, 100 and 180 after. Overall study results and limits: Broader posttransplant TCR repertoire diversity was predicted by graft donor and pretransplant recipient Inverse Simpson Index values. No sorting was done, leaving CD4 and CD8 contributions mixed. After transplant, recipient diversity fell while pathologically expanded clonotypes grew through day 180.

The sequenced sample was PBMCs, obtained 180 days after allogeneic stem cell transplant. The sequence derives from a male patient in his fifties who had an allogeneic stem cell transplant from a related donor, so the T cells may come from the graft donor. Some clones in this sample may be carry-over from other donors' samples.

The CDR3 spells CASSFGKTNSGNTIYF. DNA for the CDR3: TGCGCCAGCAGCTTTGGAAAAACGAACTCTGGAAACACCATATATTTT. The chain links TRBV5-1 to TRBJ1-3; D not certain. The length of the CDR3 is 16 residues. Looked up from germline, CDR1 is SGHRS and CDR2 is YFSETQ. Trimming cost V 2 bases and J 0 bases, with 12 bases left between them.